This T cell receptor beta chain was captured in a study of vaccination and CD4 T cells after COVID-19. Study information: Each control was exposed to a CEFX pool, an HIV-1 Nef pool, or no peptide at all.

CDR1 SGHAT and CDR2 FQDESV come from the germline V gene (reference sequence). The CDR3 spans 15 residues. The V and J ends lost 1 base and 6 bases respectively, with 15 bases between them. In the case of this clonotype: Its antigen is still unknown.

Treatment here: approximately nine-day PBMC culture with coronavirus spike peptide pools or control peptides (ViraFEST assay). CD4+ T cells that came from the unexposed donor were collected before the COVID-19 pandemic (2011-2018). An Oncomine TCR Beta short-read assay was used to sequence the DNA from cultured CD4+ T cells. TCRdb used MiXCR to reprocess the PCR reads, holding one entry per CDR3 protein. The sample holds approximately 5,000 distinct CDR3 sequences, less than 35% seen once. General study results and limits: When vaccine-specific clones from convalescent patients were examined, 304 of 307 were spike mono-reactive.

V usage is TRBV11-1 and J usage is TRBJ1-1, with TRBD1 as a possible D gene (5 bases). The material sequenced was CD4+ T cells from blood, cultured in vitro. The receptor comes from a human donor in good health. The CDR3 DNA is TGTGCCAGCAGCTTAGAGGGGCGGTCTGTCTCTGAAGCTTTCTTT. This sequence encodes CASSLEGRSVSEAFF.